The source of this TCR beta chain is a study of response to subunit inactivated influenza vaccine. CDR1 is DFQATT and CDR2 is SNEGSKA in the germline V gene (reference sequence). The CDR3 length is 13 residues. Trimming removed 3 bases from V and 0 bases from J, with 8 bases in between. TCRdb fed the RT-PCR reads into MiXCR, producing one record per CDR3 protein. The sample holds some 550,000 distinct CDR3 sequences, approximately 22% seen once. These data also formed part of another study, on T cells expressing NK-cell markers. That source reports: It was by 5'RACE template switching with UMIs that TCR beta cDNA was made.

The genes are TRBV20-1 and TRBJ1-1, with D unresolved. The sequencing here drew on CD4+ T cells sorted from PBMCs, taken 11 to 12 days after vaccination. The origin of this receptor is a man in his forties or fifties who received an inactivated influenza vaccine. Written as DNA, the CDR3 is TGCAGTGCTAGGGTGACTGTGAACACTGAAGCTTTCTTT. Translated: CSARVTVNTEAFF.